The 10 T cell receptor beta chains below were found in one sample sequenced in a study of blood T cell repertoires in COVID-19. TCRdb keeps only in-frame clones here, not all; method: immunoSEQ multiplex PCR. The table shows approximately 200,000 clones, with approximately 88% occurring only once. The specimen sequenced was peripheral blood. The origin of the receptors is a woman in her thirties with acute or convalescent COVID-19.

V and J are TRBV18 and TRBJ2-7, with a possible D match to TRBD1 (6 bases). Germline CDR1 and CDR2: KGHSH and LQKENI. Trimming cost V 5 bases and J 4 bases, with 18 bases left between them. CDR3 length equals 15 residues. The CDR3 protein is CASSALQGGLYEQYF. Here the CDR3 DNA reads TGTGCCAGCTCAGCATTACAGGGTGGGTTGTACGAGCAGTACTTC.

V usage is TRBV28 and J usage is TRBJ1-4; TRBD1 is a possible D gene (6 bases). The CDR3 contains 13 residues. The germline gives CDR1 MDHEN, CDR2 SYDVKM. V shed 8 bases and J shed 6 bases, with 13 bases lying between them. The CDR3 loop is CASRTGPDEKLFF. CDR3 DNA: TGTGCCAGCCGTACAGGGCCTGATGAAAAACTGTTTTTT.

The V gene is TRBV6-5, the J gene TRBJ2-1, with 11 bases lining up with TRBD2. With 6 bases clipped from V and 7 bases from J, the junction kept 2 bases outside the gene matches. Germline V gives CDR1 MNHEY, CDR2 SVGAGI. This CDR3 is built from 13 residues. CDR3 bases: TGTGCCAGCAGCTTAGCGGGAGGGAATGAGCAGTTCTTC. Its translation is CASSLAGGNEQFF.

This clone occurred a few times. This chain links TRBV28 with TRBJ2-3; TRBD2 aligns across 8 bases. V lost 8 bases and J lost 4; bases outside the gene matches: 8. This CDR3 comprises 14 residues. The V gene's germline CDR1 is MDHEN and CDR2 SYDVKM. CDR3 region: CASGRSGSADTQYF. The CDR3 bases are TGTGCCAGCGGCAGGAGCGGGAGTGCAGATACGCAGTATTTT.

V usage is TRBV5-1 and J usage is TRBJ2-7; no clear D. Germline CDR1 reads SGHRS; CDR2 reads YFSETQ. V lost 5 bases, J lost 1 base, and 16 bases lay in between. The CDR3 contains 15 residues. CDR3 in DNA: TGCGCCAGCAGGATTGACGCGGTCGGATCCTACGAGCAGTACTTC. Translating it yields CASRIDAVGSYEQYF.

This CDR3 reads CASSGGQGDSPLHF. CDR3 DNA sequence: TGCGCCAGCAGTGGAGGTCAGGGGGATTCACCCCTCCACTTT. The J gene is TRBJ1-6, the V gene TRBV10-1, with 7 bases lining up with TRBD1. There are 14 residues in the CDR3. Germline V lookup: CDR1 WNHNN, CDR2 SYGVQD (reference sequence). After removal of 4 bases from V and 8 bases from J, the junction contained 5 bases not matched to a gene.

The chain employs TRBV28 and TRBJ1-1; maybe TRBD1 (5 bases). V gave up 7 bases and J gave up 3 bases, with 21 bases separating them. The germline V gene has CDR1 MDHEN and CDR2 SYDVKM. CDR3 length equals 16 residues. The CDR3 sequence: CASKVSGGRSDTEAFF. CDR3 DNA: TGTGCCAGCAAAGTTTCGGGGGGTAGGAGTGACACTGAAGCTTTCTTT.

This sequence joins TRBV7-2 and TRBJ2-7; D is perhaps TRBD2 (6 bases). The CDR3 sequence is 11 residues long. Germline lookup yields CDR1 SGHTA and CDR2 FQGNSA. The V gene lost 5 bases and the J gene lost 12 bases, with 14 bases spanning the gap. The CDR3 DNA reads TGTGCCAGCAGCCTCCCGACTAGTGGGTACTTC. It codes for CASSLPTSGYF.

This rearrangement joins TRBV6-6 to TRBJ1-1, with D maybe TRBD1 (6 bases). The V end lost 5 bases, the J end lost 1 base, and 17 bases lay between the germline ends. The length of the CDR3 is 16 residues. Germline V CDR1 and CDR2: MNHNY, SVGAGI (reference sequence). The DNA for the CDR3 is TGTGCCAGCAGTGGAACAGGGCGTAATACGAACACTGAAGCTTTCTTT. Amino acid sequence: CASSGTGRNTNTEAFF.

The chain uses TRBV9 and TRBJ2-5; 10 bases line up with TRBD2. This CDR3 is built from 16 residues. V shed 5 bases and J 2 bases; nucleotides not matched to a gene: 9. Germline V gene lookup returns CDR1 SGDLS and CDR2 YYNGEE. Written as DNA, the CDR3 is TGTGCCAGCAGGCGAGGAGCGGGAGGGCCGCAAGAGACCCAGTACTTC. It encodes CASRRGAGGPQETQYF.